The rows below give T cell receptor beta chains drawn from one sample of a study of T cell repertoires in cytomegalovirus infection. The antigens these receptors bind are not known. TCRdb reanalysed the reads using MiXCR and keeps one entry per CDR3 protein. The table has 400,000 to 600,000 distinct CDR3 sequences, about 39% seen once. Sequenced here: cultured PBMCs, sampled from culture after CMV antigen stimulation. These receptors were collected from a human donor in good health (CMV status not recorded). Some clones in this sample may be carry-over from other donors' samples. CDR3s include the opening cysteine and the closing phenylalanine or tryptophan. A D gene is named only where the DNA matches it firmly. The size entry is marked missing in some rows and otherwise reads once, few, many or a size class.

cdr3_nt cdr3_aa v_call d_call j_call clone_size
TGTGCCAGCAGCTTACCCACGGACAGGGGATACGACACTGAAGCTTTCTTT CASSLPTDRGYDTEAFF TRBV7-9 TRBD1 TRBJ1-1 -
TGTGCCAGCAGCTTGTTGGCGTCGTATTCACCCCTCCACTTT CASSLLASYSPLHF TRBV7-2 - TRBJ1-6 -
TGTGCCAGCAGCTTGGCCGGTAGGGAGGAAGCCTACAATGAGCAGTTCTTC CASSLAGREEAYNEQFF TRBV5-6 - TRBJ2-1 -
TGTGCCAGCAGCGGGGACCCGAACACCGGGGAGCTGTTTTTT CASSGDPNTGELFF TRBV7-2 - TRBJ2-2 -
TGTGCCAGCAGTTTTCCGCCGGGGGCCCAAGAGACCCAGTACTTC CASSFPPGAQETQYF TRBV6-6 - TRBJ2-5 -
TGTGCCAGTAGTGAAGGGGGCAGCAAAAACATTCAGTACTTC CASSEGGSKNIQYF TRBV19 TRBD1 TRBJ2-4 -
TGTGCCACCCGGCGGGGCGCCAACACTGAAGCTTTCTTT CATRRGANTEAFF TRBV5-6 - TRBJ1-1 -
TGTGCCAGCAGCTTGACTGCAGGACCCTATGAAGCTTTCTTT CASSLTAGPYEAFF TRBV5-5 - TRBJ1-1 few
TGTGCCAGCAGCTTAGATTCTCTTCGGGTGGATACGCAGTATTTT CASSLDSLRVDTQYF TRBV11-2 - TRBJ2-3 -
TGTGCCAGCAGCTTAGCGGCCGGGAGCTTGGGTGAGCAGTTCTTC CASSLAAGSLGEQFF TRBV7-6 - TRBJ2-1 -
TGTGCCAGCAGCTTAATCGTGGTTGGCTACACCTTC CASSLIVVGYTF TRBV7-9 - TRBJ1-2 -
TGTGCCAGCAGTCCCCGCCAGGGGTACAATGAGCAGTTCTTC CASSPRQGYNEQFF TRBV6-2/TRBV6-3 - TRBJ2-1 -
TGTGCCAGCAGCCGGACAACTAGCGCAAGCTCCTACAATGAGCAGTTCTTC CASSRTTSASSYNEQFF TRBV5-4 TRBD2 TRBJ2-1 -
TGTGCCAGCAGTTACCGTCCTGGTGTAGCGGGGGCCAACGTCCTGACTTTC CASSYRPGVAGANVLTF TRBV6-5 - TRBJ2-6 -
TGTGCCAGCAGCCCCCCCGGTGGGGGGTACACCGGGGAGCTGTTTTTT CASSPPGGGYTGELFF TRBV7-2 - TRBJ2-2 -
TGTGCCAGCAGTTCCCCGTATAACCAGTACTTC CASSSPYNQYF TRBV6-8 - TRBJ2-5 -
TGTGCCAGCAGCTTTTTCGTCCAGATTTTCCACGAGCAGTACTTC CASSFFVQIFHEQYF TRBV7-2 - TRBJ2-7 -
TGTGCCAGCAGCACAGGACAGGGCTCGAACACTGAAGCTTTCTTT CASSTGQGSNTEAFF TRBV11-2 TRBD1 TRBJ1-1 -
TGCAGTGCTGCGCGAGGGGCTAGCGGGGGCGGTGAGCAGTTCTTC CSAARGASGGGEQFF TRBV20-1 TRBD2 TRBJ2-1 few
TGTGCCAGTAGTGCCGACGGTCCCATCGTCGGGGGGGAGCTGTTTTTT CASSADGPIVGGELFF TRBV19 - TRBJ2-2 -
TGTGCCAGCACCCAAACGGGACGAGACACCGGGGAGCTGTTTTTT CASTQTGRDTGELFF TRBV12-3/TRBV12-4 - TRBJ2-2 -
TGTGCCAGCAGCTTGAACGATGAGCAGTTCTTC CASSLNDEQFF TRBV5-4 - TRBJ2-1 -
TGTGCCAGCAGCCCCGGGACATGTTACTTCTCTGGGGCCAACGTCCTGACTTTC CASSPGTCYFSGANVLTF TRBV7-2 - TRBJ2-6 -
TGTGCCAGTAGTATAGATAGGGCAGGGCGAGCGGATGGCTACACCTTC CASSIDRAGRADGYTF TRBV19 - TRBJ1-2 -
TGCGCCAGCAGCCAGATAGCGGGAGGGCCCACAGATACGCAGTATTTT CASSQIAGGPTDTQYF TRBV4-3 TRBD2 TRBJ2-3 -
TGTGCCAGCAGCTTAGGGACCGGACTTCCTGGGGAGCAGTACTTC CASSLGTGLPGEQYF TRBV7-2 - TRBJ2-7 few
TGTGCCAGCAGCGGACGGACCTTGGACACTGAAGCTTTCTTT CASSGRTLDTEAFF TRBV7-8 - TRBJ1-1 -
TGTGCCAGCAGCTTACAGGGGACAAACTCCTACGAGCAGTACTTC CASSLQGTNSYEQYF TRBV7-2 - TRBJ2-7 -
TGTGCCAGTAGTCGATCTGGGGAAGGACAGCCCCAGCATTTT CASSRSGEGQPQHF TRBV19 - TRBJ1-5 once
TGTGCCAGCAGCCCTCCAGAGGGCTGGAATGAGCAGTTCTTC CASSPPEGWNEQFF TRBV5-4 - TRBJ2-1 -
TGTGCCAGCAGCCCACAGGGGATGGGTCAGCCCCAGCATTTT CASSPQGMGQPQHF TRBV6-8 TRBD1 TRBJ1-5 -
TGTGCCATCAGCGACAGGTCGAGCTCTGGAAACACCATATATTTT CAISDRSSSGNTIYF TRBV10-3 - TRBJ1-3 -
TGTGCCAGCAGTTTAGCGAAGGGACATTTAACGAATGAGCAGTTCTTC CASSLAKGHLTNEQFF TRBV12-3/TRBV12-4 - TRBJ2-1 -
TGTGCCAGCAGCTCCTACCGACTAGCGGGGGGTTACGAGCAGTACTTC CASSSYRLAGGYEQYF TRBV12-3/TRBV12-4 TRBD2 TRBJ2-7 few
TGTGCCAGCAGCTTAACTAGCGGGAGGTGGGCAGATACGCAGTATTTT CASSLTSGRWADTQYF TRBV7-2 TRBD2 TRBJ2-3 -
TGTGCCAGCAGCTCAGGGAGGCGAGAGACCCAGTACTTC CASSSGRRETQYF TRBV7-9 - TRBJ2-5 many
TGTGCCAGTAGTATAGTAAGTGGAGCGAGCGGATTCTACAATGAGCAGTTCTTC CASSIVSGASGFYNEQFF TRBV19 - TRBJ2-1 -
TGTGCCAGCAGTTACTCCGGGACAGGGGGCTGGGACATTCAGTACTTC CASSYSGTGGWDIQYF TRBV6-2/TRBV6-3 TRBD1 TRBJ2-4 -
TGTGCCAGCAGCTCCTTAGGGGGGACCCAGTACTTC CASSSLGGTQYF TRBV7-2 - TRBJ2-5 many
TGCGCCAGCAGCCAAACACCCTCGATTGGGGACACTGAAGCTTTCTTT CASSQTPSIGDTEAFF TRBV4-1 - TRBJ1-1 -
TGTGCCAGCAGCCGACTGGGCATTAACAATGAGCAGTTCTTC CASSRLGINNEQFF TRBV12-3/TRBV12-4 - TRBJ2-1 -
TGCGCCAGCAGCCAAGTCGTCAGAACGAACACTGAAGCTTTCTTT CASSQVVRTNTEAFF TRBV4-1 - TRBJ1-1 few
TGTGCCAGCACCTCTGGGATAGATACGCAGTATTTT CASTSGIDTQYF TRBV7-9 - TRBJ2-3 -
TGTGCCAGCAGCTTAGCTCCAGGACTAGCAGGTTATGAGCAGTACTTC CASSLAPGLAGYEQYF TRBV7-8 TRBD2 TRBJ2-7 -
TGTGCCAGCAGGGCTACTACTGGGGCCAACGTCCTGACTTTC CASRATTGANVLTF TRBV6-1 - TRBJ2-6 few
TGCGCCAGCAGCCTCCCAAGGGACCGGTGGACGACGAGCACAGATACGCAGTATTTT CASSLPRDRWTTSTDTQYF TRBV4-1 - TRBJ2-3 few
TGTGCCAGCAGTTTTCGCAAACAGGACCCCTATGGCTACACCTTC CASSFRKQDPYGYTF TRBV6-1 - TRBJ1-2 -
TGTGCCAGCAGCTTAGTAGGACTAGCGGGTTACGAGCAGTACTTC CASSLVGLAGYEQYF TRBV7-2 TRBD2 TRBJ2-7 -
TGTGCCAGCAGACTGGGCGTCGCGAACACCGGGGAGCTGTTTTTT CASRLGVANTGELFF TRBV6-2/TRBV6-3 - TRBJ2-2 -
TGTGCCAGCAGTTTTGGAGCGTGGCAAGAGACCCAGTACTTC CASSFGAWQETQYF TRBV12-3/TRBV12-4 - TRBJ2-5 -
TGTGCCAGCAGCTTAGGAGGACTAGTTAACAATGAGCAGTTCTTC CASSLGGLVNNEQFF TRBV7-6 TRBD2 TRBJ2-1 few
TGTGCCAGCTTACGTTCGCGGGCAGTCTATGGCTACACCTTC CASLRSRAVYGYTF TRBV6-8 - TRBJ1-2 few
TGTGCCAGCAGCCTGTCAGGAGGTTCGGGTCAGCCCCAGCATTTT CASSLSGGSGQPQHF TRBV7-2 - TRBJ1-5 -
TGTGCCAGCATTGAAAGGGACTACGAGCAGTACTTC CASIERDYEQYF TRBV2 - TRBJ2-7 -
TGTGCCAGCAGGCCTACTAGCGGGGGGCTCCGTACCTACAATGAGCAGTTCTTC CASRPTSGGLRTYNEQFF TRBV7-6 TRBD2 TRBJ2-1 -
TGTGCCAGCAGCTTAACGACTAGCGGGAAGGATACGCAGTATTTT CASSLTTSGKDTQYF TRBV7-9 TRBD2 TRBJ2-3 few
TGTGCCTGGAGTGTCGTGGGGGTGAACACTGAAGCTTTCTTT CAWSVVGVNTEAFF TRBV30 - TRBJ1-1 -
TGTGCCAGCATTGACAGCGGGGAGCTGTTTTTT CASIDSGELFF TRBV7-8 - TRBJ2-2 -
TGTGCCAGCAGCCCACTTAGGGGACCGCCCCCCTACGAGCAGTACTTC CASSPLRGPPPYEQYF TRBV7-4 - TRBJ2-7 once
TGTGCCAGCAGCCCTCGGGGAAGTTACATGACAACTAATGAAAAACTGTTTTTT CASSPRGSYMTTNEKLFF TRBV7-9 - TRBJ1-4 -